This record covers a single T cell receptor (beta chain). In building TCR beta libraries, iRepertoire HTBI primers were used together with Arm-PCR of CDR3 regions. TCRdb fed the multiplex PCR reads into MiXCR, producing one record per CDR3 protein. The sample holds under 450,000 distinct CDR3 sequences, about 10% seen once. This specimen belongs to a study of regulatory T cells in long-lasting Graves disease. This sample's time point: newly diagnosed GD, antithyroid drugs for less than 3 months. Preparation of the TCR library used RNA extracted from PBMCs. The CDR3 runs to 11 residues. Trimming shortened V by 2 bases and J by 8 bases, and 6 bases separated the two germline ends. In germline, CDR1 is SGDLS, CDR2 YYNGEE. Another study also made use of these data, one on T cells in Graves' hyperthyroidism and ophthalmopathy. From that paper: Diagnostic assessment was based on clinical symptoms, serum thyroxine and TRAb, thyroid ultrasound and orbital computed tomography.

The chain carries TRBV9 and TRBJ2-3; a possible D gene is TRBD2 (5 bases). Sequencing was performed on peripheral blood mononuclear cells (PBMCs), taken at new diagnosis, from a patient treated with antithyroid drugs. The source is a woman younger than 35 with Graves disease. The DNA of the CDR3 is TGTGCCAGCAGCGTCAGCGGTACGCAGTATTTT. As protein: CASSVSGTQYF. Using reference TRBV9 and TRBJ2-3 for the parts outside the CDR3, the full variable domain is DSGVTQTPKHLITATGQRVTLRCSPRSGDLSVYWYQQSLDQGLQFLIQYYNGEERAKGNILERFSAQQFPDLHSELNLSSLELGDSALYFCASSVSGTQYFGPGTRLTVL.